This paragraph reports one T cell receptor (beta chain). Its antigen is currently not known. No base quality information exists; no much larger clone differs at one position. The data derive from a study of identical twins (dated by TCRdb to 2015 to 2016). Notes on the research overall: To test whether fetal clonotypes persist, the study used deep sequencing on TCR alpha and beta repertoires from monozygotic twins, unrelated adults of various ages, and cord blood. To rule out contamination, the twin experiments were replicated at different times with different library preparation protocols.

Libraries were made using 5' RACE. TCRdb records Illumina HiSeq 2000 as the sequencer. Template switching added a universal primer binding site, and the final cDNA carried a unique molecular identifier that allowed TCR cDNA molecules to be counted accurately. Specific primers in the conserved constant-segment region were used to synthesize first-strand cDNA for TCR alpha and beta chains. To control for contamination, each cDNA library was double barcoded with a SMART-Mk sample barcode plus Illumina barcodes. TruSeq adapter sequences, together with Illumina sample barcodes, were added in two successive PCR steps. TCR alpha and beta cDNA libraries were sequenced on the Illumina HiSeq platform with custom primers. The study's processing was this. Unique molecular identifiers were extracted from raw reads with MiGEC, and CDR3 positions were determined with MiXCR. For each individual, recombination models were inferred using an EM algorithm with the repgenHMM and IGoR tools. The analysis of shared clonotypes was done with the tcR package in R, with sharing normalized by the product of cloneset sizes. To study raw recombination free of thymic and clonal selection effects, out-of-frame nonproductive sequences were analyzed. TCRdb's own reprocessing of the public reads used fastp at Q25 and MiXCR and kept productive beta chains. Each CDR3 protein gets just one entry, which takes the most common genes and DNA from the rows behind it. TCRdb, rather than the study authors, made the V and J calls. The sample table contains over 200,000 distinct CDR3 sequences; only one count was recorded for roughly 7.1% of them. The top ten clones comprise just over 14% of the sample.

The paper as a whole reports these results and caveats: In monozygotic twins, out-of-frame TCR alpha sharing was systematically underestimated by recombination models, although the models agreed with sharing between unrelated individuals. Zero-insertion analyses could be partly confounded by invariant T cells such as MAIT and iNKT, although diverse VJ usage argued against such confounding for most clonotypes. Because the same donors could not be followed over many years, conclusions were based on cross-sectional statistical analysis. Abundant cord blood beta clonotypes carried fewer insertions; young adult naive repertoires showed a weaker similar trend, while memory repertoires showed none. A weaker excess of twin sharing was found in beta out-of-frame sequences because the signal-to-noise ratio was lowered by fewer shared sequences. Out-of-frame TCR alpha sequences shared between twins showed an excess of low generation-probability sequences compared with coincidental sharing between unrelated individuals.

Every donor in the study was a healthy Caucasian. Three pairs of female monozygotic twins, all aged about 18 to 30 years, were included in the twin cohort. Positive isolation kits from Invitrogen were used to isolate CD4+ and CD8+ T cell populations. These data were also filed under a second study, of T cells expressing NK-cell markers. The second source states: In sorted CD3+CD56+NKG2C+, CD3+CD56+NKG2C- and CD3+CD56-NKG2C+ T-cell subsets from eight or nine donors, TCR beta-chain repertoires were profiled. Of the eight sequenced donors, seven were found to be HCMV-seropositive and one was found to be HCMV-seronegative. In several experiments an anti-gammadeltaTCR antibody was added to restrict sorting to alphabetaTCR-expressing T cells. For several donors, the dominant CD3+CD56+NKG2C+ clonotypes were among the top 10 CD8+ clonotypes and accounted for roughly 1.0-8% of CD8+ T cells. Those dominant clonotypes were again the most abundant among CD3+CD56-NKG2C+ cells in a handful of donors, at about 28.3-60.1%. Whether the expanded NKG2C-expressing T cell clones were specific for HCMV antigens remained unclear. The eight sequenced donors were randomly selected healthy volunteers, three men and five women. HCMV-specific IgG was detected in serum with a commercial ELISA kit to determine HCMV serostatus. MIGEC was used to demultiplex reads and group reads by UMI, and MiTCR was used to assemble and quantify clonotypes. Only TCR cDNA sequences supported by at least two reads were kept to exclude erroneous sequences. Downstream repertoire analysis used the tcR package, and clonotypes were matched across fractions by CDR3 nucleotide sequence plus V segment. VDJmatch was used to annotate antigen specificity against VDJdb, with one amino acid substitution in CDR3 permitted.

Input material: CD8+ T cells sorted from blood. The clonotype comes from a woman aged 18-29 years in good health.

The CDR3 protein is CASSLWGGPSYEQYF. The base sequence is TGTGCCAGCAGCCTTTGGGGCGGACCCTCCTACGAGCAGTACTTC. Rearrangement joined TRBV9 to TRBJ2-7, with TRBD1 as a weak D call on 5 bases. The germline ends are 14 bases apart after V is trimmed by 4 bases and J by 0 bases. Spanning cysteine to phenylalanine, the CDR3 consists of 15 amino acids. Of all the DNA, just the CDR3 is kept, 45 bases in frame from base 1. The germline V gene gives CDR1 as SGDLS and CDR2 as YYNGEE.